These 27 T cell receptor beta chains were sequenced from one sample in a study of cytomegalovirus exposure and HLA in healthy donors. PCR used 60 Vbeta primers and 13 Jbeta primers. The assay was immunoSEQ multiplex PCR, and TCRdb's table has in-frame clones only and misses some. Among 160,000 or so clones, roughly 79% were seen once, and the ten largest hold around 1.5%. The sequenced sample consisted of PBMCs. Receptors were obtained from a man aged 40-55 years in good health and CMV-seronegative.

The chain combines TRBV28 with TRBJ1-1; D gene uncertain. The CDR3 runs 14 residues. V was clipped by 7 bases and J by 1 base, with 13 bases between them. From germline, CDR1 is MDHEN and CDR2 SYDVKM. CDR3 protein: CASISGQWNTEAFF. CDR3 coding DNA: TGTGCCAGCATTTCTGGGCAATGGAACACTGAAGCTTTCTTT.

This sequence joins TRBV10-3 and TRBJ2-1; perhaps TRBD1 as D (5 bases). The CDR3 runs to 16 residues. The germline gives CDR1 ENHRY, CDR2 SYGVKD. V was clipped by 4 bases and J by 4 bases, with 17 bases between them. CDR3 nucleotide sequence: TGTGCCATCAGTGCGCGGACATCGGAAGGTTACAATGAGCAGTTCTTC. Protein product: CAISARTSEGYNEQFF.

This chain connects TRBV15 to TRBJ2-7; D perhaps matches TRBD1 (6 bases). The germline CDR1 and CDR2 sequences are LNHNV and YYDKDF (reference sequence). This CDR3 is built from 13 residues. The V and J ends lost 5 bases and 9 bases respectively, with 17 bases between them. CDR3 sequence: CATSANRGGVQYF. The CDR3 DNA reads as TGTGCCACCAGCGCTAACCGAGGGGGTGTGCAGTACTTC.

The rearrangement links TRBV7-2 to TRBJ2-1, with D tentatively TRBD1 (6 bases). V lost 3 bases and J 6 bases, leaving 12 bases between the germline ends. The CDR3 sequence is 14 residues long. Per the germline V gene, CDR1 is SGHTA and CDR2 is FQGNSA. CDR3 in amino acids: CASSLAGARNEQFF. The CDR3 DNA reads TGTGCCAGCAGCTTGGCAGGGGCGCGCAATGAGCAGTTCTTC. Combining the CDR3 with reference TRBV7-2 and TRBJ2-1 gives the whole variable domain GAGVSQSPSNKVTEKGKDVELRCDPISGHTALYWYRQSLGQGLEFLIYFQGNSAPDKSGLPSDRFSAERTGGSVSTLTIQRTQQEDSAVYLCASSLAGARNEQFFGPGTRLTVL.

The rearrangement links TRBV6-6 to TRBJ2-3; D may be TRBD2 (6 bases). The CDR3 extends over 14 amino acids. Germline V CDR1 and CDR2: MNHNY, SVGAGI (reference sequence). Trimming pared 5 bases from V and 6 bases from J, leaving 15 bases between. Written as DNA, the CDR3 is TGTGCCAGCAGTCGGGACTTGGGTATGGATACGCAGTATTTT. It specifies CASSRDLGMDTQYF.

The genes are TRBV5-6 and TRBJ2-2; D unresolved. CDR1 and CDR2 from the germline V gene are SGHDT and YYEEEE. CDR3 size: 12 residues. Trimming removed 4 bases from V and 5 bases from J, with 6 bases in between. In DNA form, the CDR3 reads TGTGCCAGCAGCATTATAACCGGGGAGCTGTTTTTT. Translation gives CASSIITGELFF.

The CDR3 spells CASSLSGLAGAFYEQYF. CDR3 nucleotides: TGTGCCAGCAGTTTGTCGGGACTAGCGGGAGCTTTCTACGAGCAGTACTTC. The chain carries TRBV28 and TRBJ2-7; TRBD2 aligns across 14 bases. Germline-derived CDR1 and CDR2 are MDHEN and SYDVKM. CDR3 length: 17 amino acids. The V and J ends lost 3 bases and 3 bases, in that order; junction bases with no gene match: 7.

This chain links TRBV5-4 with TRBJ2-3; possible D gene TRBD2, 5 bases. V was cut by 1 base and J by 4 bases, with 16 bases left in between. The V gene's germline CDR1 is SGHNT and CDR2 YYREEE (reference sequence). This CDR3 region has 16 residues. CDR3 residues: CASSLISGGGADTQYF. The CDR3 nucleotides are TGTGCCAGCAGCTTGATCAGCGGAGGAGGCGCAGATACGCAGTATTTT.

In this sample, this clone turned up a few times. The V and J genes are TRBV9 and TRBJ2-2; TRBD2 is a possible D gene (5 bases). From germline, CDR1 is SGDLS and CDR2 YYNGEE. The CDR3 totals 15 residues. Trimming removed 2 bases at V and 2 bases at J, with 10 bases between. CDR3 in DNA: TGTGCCAGCAGCGTCGGCGGGTACAACACCGGGGAGCTGTTTTTT. Translated: CASSVGGYNTGELFF.

The sample holds one count of this clone. The chain uses TRBV6-5 and TRBJ2-6, with D perhaps matching TRBD1 (5 bases). V was shortened by 5 bases and J by 2 bases, with 10 bases between the two germline ends. The CDR3 has 15 residues. CDR1 is MNHEY, CDR2 SVGAGI, per germline. The CDR3 sequence: CASSALGAGANVLTF. In DNA form, the CDR3 reads TGTGCCAGCAGTGCATTAGGGGCTGGGGCCAACGTCCTGACTTTC.

This rearrangement joins TRBV4-2 to TRBJ2-5; D is perhaps TRBD2 (6 bases). Gene TRBJ2-7 matches the end of the DNA better, so the J call may be wrong. The V gene's germline CDR1 is LGHNA and CDR2 YNFKEQ. This CDR3 spans 16 amino acids. The CDR3 DNA is TGTGCCAGCAGCCAAGGCATTTCGGGAGACCCTTACGAGCAGTACTTC. It encodes CASSQGISGDPYEQYF.

This rearrangement joins TRBV5-1 to TRBJ2-7; TRBD2 matches 7 bases. The CDR3 is made up of 15 amino acids. V lost 3 bases to trimming and J lost 1 base; unmatched junction nucleotides: 7. Germline V lookup: CDR1 SGHRS, CDR2 YFSETQ. CDR3 bases: TGCGCCAGCAGCTCGAGCGCGGGGGATTCCTACGAGCAGTACTTC. Translation: CASSSSAGDSYEQYF.

The CDR3, as DNA: TGTGCCAGCATGCGGGAGGGCCCTCGTGAGCAGTTCTTC. This sequence encodes CASMREGPREQFF. The chain links TRBV25-1 to TRBJ2-1; 9 nucleotides align to TRBD2. The CDR3 has 13 amino acids. Losses at the gene ends were 7 bases for V and 9 bases for J; bases not matched to a gene: 7. Germline V gene lookup returns CDR1 MGHDK and CDR2 SYGVNS.

This clone was observed once. The chain links TRBV4-1 to TRBJ2-7; D uncertain. This CDR3 is 13 amino acids long. V lost 1 base, J lost 3 bases, and 7 bases lay in between. The germline V gene has CDR1 MGHRA and CDR2 YSYEKL. This CDR3 reads CASSQAENYEQYF. The CDR3 DNA is TGCGCCAGCAGCCAAGCGGAGAACTACGAGCAGTACTTC.

V usage is TRBV7-9 and J usage is TRBJ2-3; maybe TRBD1 (5 bases). The CDR3 is 13 amino acids. The germline V gene encodes CDR1 SEHNR and CDR2 FQNEAQ (reference sequence). Trimming removed 1 base from V and 5 bases from J, with 7 bases in between. CDR3 sequence reads: CASSLVQGDTQYF. The CDR3 DNA follows: TGTGCCAGCAGCTTAGTTCAGGGAGATACGCAGTATTTT. Supplemented by reference TRBV7-9 and TRBJ2-3, the full variable domain reads DTGVSQNPRHKITKRGQNVTFRCDPISEHNRLYWYRQTLGQGPEFLTYFQNEAQLEKSRLLSDRFSAERPKGSFSTLEIQRTEQGDSAMYLCASSLVQGDTQYFGPGTRLTVL.

The chain links TRBV10-3 to TRBJ2-1, with 15 bases that match TRBD2. After removal of 6 bases from V and 7 bases from J, the junction contained 7 bases not matched to a gene. The germline CDR1 and CDR2 sequences are ENHRY and SYGVKD. The CDR3 contains 16 residues. Here the CDR3 DNA reads TGTGCCATCAGCGTAGGGACTAGCGGGAGGATTAATGAGCAGTTCTTC. This translates into CAISVGTSGRINEQFF.

V is TRBV5-1 and J is TRBJ2-1; 10 bases match TRBD2. CDR3 length equals 15 residues. Trimming at V came to 4 bases and at J to 9 bases, leaving 10 bases not matched to a gene. Germline assignment: CDR1 SGHRS and CDR2 YFSETQ. CDR3 residues: CASSALAGLTSEQFF. DNA for the CDR3: TGCGCCAGCAGCGCACTAGCGGGACTCACCAGTGAGCAGTTCTTC.

The chain carries TRBV30 and TRBJ1-6; 9 bases are shared with TRBD1. The CDR3 sequence is 13 residues long. Trimming cost V 7 bases and J 8 bases; bases outside gene matches: 6. Per germline, CDR1 GTSNPN and CDR2 SVGIG (reference sequence). CDR3 coding DNA: TGTGCCTTACAGGGACAGGGAGATTCACCCCTCCACTTT. It specifies CALQGQGDSPLHF.

The sample holds one count of this clone. The genes are TRBV29-1 and TRBJ2-5; TRBD1 might be the D (5 bases). The last part of the DNA fits TRBJ2-7 better; the J call may be wrong. This CDR3 is built from 12 residues. The germline V gene has CDR1 SQVTM and CDR2 ANQGSEA. The CDR3 spells CSVVGPSYEQYF. The CDR3 DNA reads TGCAGCGTTGTGGGGCCTTCCTACGAGCAGTACTTC.

This clone was seen more than once but under ten times. One junction end does not reproduce the germline sequence, and a read error may be involved. The chain couples TRBV7-9 to TRBJ2-7; D is possibly TRBD2 (5 bases). Germline V lookup: CDR1 SEHNR, CDR2 FQNEAQ (reference sequence). The CDR3 contains 12 residues. The DNA for the CDR3 is TGTTCCAGCGGCCGAGTGGAGGCCGAGCAGTACTTC. It yields the protein CSSGRVEAEQYF.

A few counts support this clone. V usage is TRBV6-4 and J usage is TRBJ2-2; D is undetermined. Trimming removed 0 bases from V and 1 base from J, with 9 bases in between. This CDR3 has 16 amino acids. In germline, CDR1 is MRHNA, CDR2 SNTAGT. The CDR3 DNA sequence: TGTGCCAGCAGTGACTCCGGGTCGGAGAACACCGGGGAGCTGTTTTTT. Residues: CASSDSGSENTGELFF.

V is TRBV5-1 and J is TRBJ1-2; no definite D call. This CDR3 has 15 amino acids. Trimming removed 0 bases at V and 5 bases at J, with 14 bases between. Germline CDR1 SGHRS, CDR2 YFSETQ. For the CDR3, the DNA is TGCGCCAGCAGCTTGGCGGTGTTCGGTCGATATGGCTACACCTTC. As protein: CASSLAVFGRYGYTF.

The chain couples TRBV25-1 to TRBJ2-2; the match to TRBD2 covers 9 bases. Germline lookup yields CDR1 MGHDK and CDR2 SYGVNS. Trimming cost V 0 bases and J 4 bases; bases outside gene matches: 6. The CDR3 length is 17 residues. Here the CDR3 DNA reads TGTGCCAGCAGTGAATATTCGGGCGGGAGGGGCACCGGGGAGCTGTTTTTT. This gives the protein CASSEYSGGRGTGELFF.

This clone was observed once. V gene TRBV30 combines with J gene TRBJ1-1; 7 nucleotides agree with TRBD1. The CDR3 runs to 12 residues. Germline V CDR1 and CDR2: GTSNPN, SVGIG (reference sequence). Trimming removed 5 bases from V and 5 bases from J; junction bases left unmatched: 5. CDR3 sequence: CAWEGARTEAFF. CDR3 coding DNA: TGTGCCTGGGAGGGGGCAAGGACTGAAGCTTTCTTT.

The chain links TRBV7-2 to TRBJ1-5; D unclear. The germline CDR1 and CDR2 sequences are SGHTA and FQGNSA. Trimming took 5 bases from V and 3 from J, leaving 8 bases between them. This CDR3 region has 13 residues. The CDR3, as DNA: TGTGCCAGCAGCCTGACACTCAATCAGCCCCAGCATTTT. Protein product: CASSLTLNQPQHF.

The chain combines TRBV15 with TRBJ1-1, with 7 bases identical to TRBD1. CDR3 size: 13 residues. Germline values: CDR1 LNHNV, CDR2 YYDKDF (reference sequence). The trim removed 5 bases at V and 4 bases at J, leaving 4 bases unmatched. The CDR3 loop reads CATSPRGATEAFF. As DNA, the CDR3 is TGTGCCACCAGCCCCAGGGGGGCCACTGAAGCTTTCTTT.

This clone showed up just once. The gene calls are TRBV29-1 and TRBJ1-2; no clear D gene. In germline, CDR1 is SQVTM, CDR2 ANQGSEA. The V and J ends lost 0 bases and 8 bases respectively, with 13 bases between them. The CDR3 covers 13 residues. CDR3 sequence reads: CSVEDRQDLGYTF. The CDR3 DNA reads as TGCAGCGTTGAAGATCGGCAGGATCTAGGCTACACCTTC. Based on the CDR3 plus reference TRBV29-1 and TRBJ1-2, the full variable domain is SAVISQKPSRDICQRGTSLTIQCQVDSQVTMMFWYRQQPGQSLTLIATANQGSEATYESGFVIDKFPISRPNLTFSTLTVSNMSPEDSSIYLCSVEDRQDLGYTFGSGTRLTVV.